What follows are 32 T cell receptor beta chains derived from one specimen sequenced in a study of identical twins. TCRdb passed the 5' RACE reads through MiXCR, listing each CDR3 protein once. The data contain about 1.7 million distinct CDR3 sequences, about 30% of them seen just once; the ten biggest clones take up 0.27%. The sequenced material came from cord blood. These receptors all come from a newborn girl in good health.

This rearrangement joins TRBV19 to TRBJ2-5, with 12 bases fitting TRBD2. V trimming: 5 bases; J trimming: 11 bases; junction bases outside the gene matches: 15. The CDR3 loop spans 16 amino acids. CDR1 and CDR2 from the germline V gene are LNHDA and SQIVND (reference sequence). The CDR3 loop is CASSSLPTSGRFEQYF. As DNA, the CDR3 is TGTGCCAGTAGTTCGCTCCCTACTAGCGGGAGGTTTGAGCAGTACTTC.

The V and J genes are TRBV19 and TRBJ1-5; D call uncertain. Trimming left V 4 bases short and J 0 bases short, with 13 bases between. In germline, CDR1 is LNHDA, CDR2 SQIVND (reference sequence). This CDR3 region has 16 residues. This CDR3 reads CASSRRSEISNQPQHF. The DNA of the CDR3 is TGTGCCAGTAGTAGGCGATCAGAGATTAGCAATCAGCCCCAGCATTTT.

This sequence joins TRBV7-2 and TRBJ2-1, with 8 nucleotides matching TRBD2. The length of the CDR3 is 15 residues. J lost 7 bases, V lost 4 bases, and 9 bases had no gene match. Germline CDR1 reads SGHTA; CDR2 reads FQGNSA. The chain's CDR3 is CASSSSGTRGNEQFF. The CDR3 coding sequence is TGTGCCAGCAGCTCATCCGGGACTAGGGGGAATGAGCAGTTCTTC.

In its sample, this clonotype was seen a few times. This chain links TRBV28 with TRBJ1-5; D is possibly TRBD1 (5 bases). CDR3 length: 15 amino acids. V shed 2 bases and J shed 5 bases, with 13 bases lying between them. The germline V gene has CDR1 MDHEN and CDR2 SYDVKM. The CDR3 DNA reads TGTGCCAGCAGTTTAGGCCAGGGAAACGATCAGCCCCAGCATTTT. This gives the protein CASSLGQGNDQPQHF.

The V and J genes are TRBV6-6 and TRBJ1-5, with no clear D. The V gene lost 4 bases and the J gene lost 0 bases, with 4 bases spanning the gap. Germline V lookup: CDR1 MNHNY, CDR2 SVGAGI (reference sequence). This CDR3 spans 13 amino acids. The CDR3 DNA follows: TGTGCCAGCAGTTCCACTAGCAATCAGCCCCAGCATTTT. It yields the protein CASSSTSNQPQHF.

Only a few counts were recorded for this clonotype. The V and J genes are TRBV4-1 and TRBJ2-7; 7 bases match TRBD2. The CDR3 spans 16 residues. With 3 bases clipped from V and 3 bases from J, the junction kept 11 bases outside the gene matches. Germline CDR1 and CDR2: MGHRA and YSYEKL. This CDR3 is CASSHGSRELFYEQYF. CDR3 DNA: TGCGCCAGCAGCCATGGTTCGCGGGAGCTCTTCTACGAGCAGTACTTC.

This clonotype was seen repeatedly, ten times or more. The chain combines TRBV29-1 with TRBJ1-2; D is uncertain. Germline CDR1 SQVTM, CDR2 ANQGSEA. V was cut by 2 bases and J by 6 bases, with 10 bases left in between. The CDR3 is 12 amino acids. CDR3 region: CSVERSVDGYTF. CDR3 nucleotide sequence: TGCAGCGTTGAACGGTCAGTTGATGGCTACACCTTC.

This clonotype has just a few counts. V is TRBV20-1 and J is TRBJ1-6, with a weak D call TRBD1 (6 bases). Per the germline V gene, CDR1 is DFQATT and CDR2 is SNEGSKA (reference sequence). The CDR3 sequence is 13 residues long. V lost 4 bases to trimming and J lost 8 bases, with 12 bases between them. The CDR3 loop reads CSAKVGADSPLHF. CDR3 bases: TGCAGTGCTAAGGTGGGGGCGGATTCACCCCTCCACTTT.

On this clonotype: With a much larger clone just one base away, this may be a read error. V gene TRBV7-2 combines with J gene TRBJ2-3; the match to TRBD2 covers 10 bases. CDR1 and CDR2 (germline): SGHTA, FQGNSA. V lost 2 bases and J lost 4; bases outside the gene matches: 6. This CDR3 is built from 16 residues. For the CDR3, the DNA is TGTGCCAGCAGCTTACCTAGCGGGAGTTTGGCAGATACGCAGTATTTT. Translated, it gives CASSLPSGSLADTQYF.

This clonotype was counted a few times. The chain is built from TRBV7-9 and TRBJ1-1; D is perhaps TRBD1 (6 bases). The CDR3 runs 13 residues. The V gene lost 2 bases and the J gene lost 6 bases, with 10 bases spanning the gap. Germline V lookup: CDR1 SEHNR, CDR2 FQNEAQ (reference sequence). Written as DNA, the CDR3 is TGTGCCAGCAGCTTACTACAGGGCGCTGAAGCTTTCTTT. This sequence encodes CASSLLQGAEAFF. Combining the CDR3 with reference TRBV7-9 and TRBJ1-1 gives the whole variable domain DTGVSQNPRHKITKRGQNVTFRCDPISEHNRLYWYRQTLGQGPEFLTYFQNEAQLEKSRLLSDRFSAERPKGSFSTLEIQRTEQGDSAMYLCASSLLQGAEAFFGQGTRLTVV.

This chain links TRBV3-1 with TRBJ2-7, with TRBD2 matching 12 bases. V was pared by 0 bases and J by 0 bases, with 9 bases of the junction left unmatched. CDR3 size: 19 residues. From germline, CDR1 is LGHDT and CDR2 YNNKEL (reference sequence). The CDR3 nucleotides are TGTGCCAGCAGCCAAGATTGGGGACTAGCGGGCCGGAGCTCCTACGAGCAGTACTTC. It codes for CASSQDWGLAGRSSYEQYF.

The V call is TRBV12-3 or TRBV12-4, the J call TRBJ2-3; TRBD2 matches at 8 bases. This CDR3 spans 16 amino acids. The junction had 8 bases not matched to a gene; V was cut back by 6 bases and J by 0 bases. The CDR3 coding sequence is TGTGCCAGCAGAAAACTAGCGGACCGGAGCACAGATACGCAGTATTTT. Its protein product is CASRKLADRSTDTQYF.

A few counts support this clonotype. This chain uses TRBV24-1 with TRBJ2-1, with TRBD2 matching over 10 bases. Trimming removed 3 bases from V and 4 bases from J; junction bases left unmatched: 5. The CDR3 runs to 16 residues. Germline loops: CDR1 KGHDR, CDR2 SFDVKD. The CDR3 here is CATSDRTSGAYNEQFF. CDR3 in DNA: TGTGCCACCAGTGATCGGACTAGCGGAGCTTACAATGAGCAGTTCTTC.

This clonotype has a handful of counts. This chain uses TRBV29-1 with TRBJ2-1, with D uncertain. V was clipped by 0 bases and J by 0 bases, with 15 bases between them. Per germline, CDR1 SQVTM and CDR2 ANQGSEA. The length of the CDR3 is 17 residues. CDR3 coding DNA: TGCAGCGTTGAAGATCCCCACTCTAATCCCTCCTACAATGAGCAGTTCTTC. Translation: CSVEDPHSNPSYNEQFF.

The rearrangement links TRBV6-6 to TRBJ2-1; D might be TRBD2 (6 bases). The CDR3 has 13 amino acids. V shed 8 bases and J shed 6 bases, with 14 bases lying between them. The germline CDR1 and CDR2 sequences are MNHNY and SVGAGI (reference sequence). The CDR3 bases are TGTGCCAGCCTCGAGACTAGTCTCAATGAGCAGTTCTTC. Translated: CASLETSLNEQFF.

The chain couples TRBV12-3 or TRBV12-4 to TRBJ2-1; D is perhaps TRBD2 (5 bases). V shed 2 bases and J shed 3 bases, with 17 bases lying between them. The CDR3 is made up of 17 amino acids. CDR3 DNA sequence: TGTGCCAGCAGTTTATTAAGAGGTAGCGCTTACTACAATGAGCAGTTCTTC. Encoded protein: CASSLLRGSAYYNEQFF.

The chain recombines TRBV12-3 or TRBV12-4 with TRBJ1-3; D is ambiguous. Trimming took off 5 bases at V and 8 bases at J, with 4 bases between the two ends. The CDR3 covers 10 residues. As DNA, the CDR3 is TGTGCCAGCAGTCCCTACACCATATATTTT. It encodes CASSPYTIYF.

This chain connects TRBV7-2 to TRBJ2-3, with TRBD2 matching 9 bases. V lost 1 base, J lost 2 bases, and 10 bases stayed unmatched. The germline gives CDR1 SGHTA, CDR2 FQGNSA. CDR3 length equals 18 residues. In DNA, the CDR3 is TGTGCCAGCAGCTTAGTCGGGGGGCTAGCGGGATACACAGATACGCAGTATTTT. Translated, it gives CASSLVGGLAGYTDTQYF.

The chain recombines TRBV5-5 with TRBJ2-3; TRBD1 is a possible D gene (7 bases). V lost 7 bases and J lost 1, with 19 bases in between. There are 16 residues in the CDR3. From germline, CDR1 is SGHKS and CDR2 YYEKEE (reference sequence). CDR3 protein: CASEYQGGSRTDTQYF. The CDR3 bases are TGTGCCAGCGAATATCAGGGGGGAAGTCGCACAGATACGCAGTATTTT.

The chain is built from TRBV20-1 and TRBJ2-7, with 7 bases that match TRBD2. Germline V CDR1 and CDR2: DFQATT, SNEGSKA (reference sequence). V dropped 5 bases and J dropped 2; count of bases not matched to a gene: 12. The CDR3 is made up of 15 amino acids. CDR3 sequence: CSADNQGLAAYEQYF. For the CDR3, the DNA is TGCAGTGCTGACAATCAAGGGCTAGCGGCCTACGAGCAGTACTTC.

The J gene is TRBJ1-2, the V gene TRBV5-1, with TRBD1 identical over 7 bases. Germline V lookup: CDR1 SGHRS, CDR2 YFSETQ. V was clipped by 1 base and J by 10 bases; unmatched bases: 7. This CDR3 comprises 13 residues. CDR3 DNA: TGCGCCAGCAGCTTGTCGATGACAGGGTTCTACACCTTC. Its protein product is CASSLSMTGFYTF.

The V and J genes are TRBV28 and TRBJ2-1; 9 bases align to TRBD2. V lost 6 bases to trimming and J lost 0 bases; unmatched junction nucleotides: 12. This CDR3 has 18 amino acids. CDR1 is MDHEN and CDR2 is SYDVKM in the germline V gene. Written as DNA, the CDR3 is TGTGCCAGCAGCCACCATCGACTAGCGGTTGGCTCCTACAATGAGCAGTTCTTC. As protein: CASSHHRLAVGSYNEQFF.

The gene calls are TRBV27 and TRBJ1-1; 8 nucleotides line up with TRBD1. The CDR3 is 16 residues long. Germline assignment: CDR1 MNHEY and CDR2 SMNVEV (reference sequence). V shed 3 bases, J shed 0 bases, and the junction held 6 bases outside the gene matches. The CDR3 nucleotides are TGTGCCAGCAGTTTCGACAACAGGGGGATGAACACTGAAGCTTTCTTT. Its translation: CASSFDNRGMNTEAFF.

This sequence joins TRBV20-1 and TRBJ1-1, with D maybe TRBD1 (6 bases). Deletions cut 0 bases from V and 2 bases from J, with 13 bases between. CDR1 is DFQATT, CDR2 SNEGSKA, per germline (reference sequence). This CDR3 has 15 residues. This chain's CDR3 is CSARDGGTLNTEAFF. In DNA, the CDR3 is TGCAGTGCTAGAGATGGGGGGACACTCAACACTGAAGCTTTCTTT.

In this sample, this clonotype turned up a few times. The chain's CDR3 is CASSSGGKYEQYF. CDR3 nucleotides: TGTGCCAGCAGTTCAGGGGGCAAGTACGAGCAGTACTTC. V and J are TRBV27 and TRBJ2-7; 8 bases match TRBD1. This CDR3 has 13 amino acids. From germline, CDR1 is MNHEY and CDR2 SMNVEV (reference sequence). With 4 bases clipped from V and 4 bases from J, the junction kept 3 bases outside the gene matches.

The V gene is TRBV18, the J gene TRBJ1-1, with a weak D call TRBD1 (5 bases). The V gene's germline CDR1 is KGHSH and CDR2 LQKENI. The CDR3 extends over 14 amino acids. V dropped 6 bases and J dropped 0 bases, with 11 bases sitting between them. CDR3 nucleotides: TGTGCCAGCTCGACAGTAGGAGTGAACACTGAAGCTTTCTTT. Protein product: CASSTVGVNTEAFF.

The V gene is TRBV12-3 or TRBV12-4, the J gene TRBJ1-1; TRBD1 matches at 8 bases. V shed 1 base, J shed 7 bases, and the junction held 8 bases outside the gene matches. CDR3 length equals 15 residues. The CDR3: CASSLGRGHGYEAFF. The CDR3 nucleotides are TGTGCCAGCAGTTTAGGCAGGGGGCACGGCTATGAAGCTTTCTTT.

This chain links TRBV6-5 with TRBJ1-6; TRBD1 matches 9 bases. V lost 5 bases, J lost 11 bases, and 13 bases stayed unmatched. The CDR3 is made up of 16 amino acids. CDR1 MNHEY and CDR2 SVGAGI come from the germline V gene. For the CDR3, the DNA is TGTGCCAGCAGTCCAGGCGACAGGGGGAGGAATACACCCCTCCACTTT. Residues: CASSPGDRGRNTPLHF.

The chain recombines TRBV7-8 with TRBJ1-2; 9 bases line up with TRBD1. The germline V gene encodes CDR1 SGHVS and CDR2 FQNEAQ. The CDR3 has 15 amino acids. The J segment lost 4 bases and the V segment lost 2 bases, leaving 5 bases of the junction unmatched. The CDR3 bases are TGTGCCAGCAGCTTATACAGGGGGCATCGCTATGGCTACACCTTC. Encoded protein: CASSLYRGHRYGYTF.

This clonotype was recorded once. The chain is built from TRBV5-1 and TRBJ2-3; D not certain. The V gene lost 5 bases and the J gene lost 5 bases, with 12 bases spanning the gap. Germline V CDR1 and CDR2: SGHRS, YFSETQ. CDR3 length: 13 residues. The CDR3 spells CASSLKGIDTQYF. CDR3 nucleotides: TGCGCCAGCAGTTTAAAGGGTATAGATACGCAGTATTTT.

Remarks on this clonotype: A much larger clone sits a single nucleotide away, making a read error possible. The chain is built from TRBV6-2 or TRBV6-3 and TRBJ2-4, with D possibly being TRBD2 (6 bases). This CDR3 has 16 residues. In germline, CDR1 is MNHEY, CDR2 SVGEGT. The CDR3 nucleotides are TGTGCCAGCAGTCCCCCGACTAGTACACCCAAAAACATTCGGTACTTC. Amino acid sequence: CASSPPTSTPKNIRYF.

V gene TRBV19 combines with J gene TRBJ2-3; D is possibly TRBD2 (5 bases). The germline V gene encodes CDR1 LNHDA and CDR2 SQIVND (reference sequence). V was pared by 7 bases and J by 0 bases, with 14 bases between. CDR3 length equals 15 residues. The CDR3 coding sequence is TGTGCCAGTAAGGAGGTGGACGGGAGCACAGATACGCAGTATTTT. Amino acid sequence: CASKEVDGSTDTQYF.